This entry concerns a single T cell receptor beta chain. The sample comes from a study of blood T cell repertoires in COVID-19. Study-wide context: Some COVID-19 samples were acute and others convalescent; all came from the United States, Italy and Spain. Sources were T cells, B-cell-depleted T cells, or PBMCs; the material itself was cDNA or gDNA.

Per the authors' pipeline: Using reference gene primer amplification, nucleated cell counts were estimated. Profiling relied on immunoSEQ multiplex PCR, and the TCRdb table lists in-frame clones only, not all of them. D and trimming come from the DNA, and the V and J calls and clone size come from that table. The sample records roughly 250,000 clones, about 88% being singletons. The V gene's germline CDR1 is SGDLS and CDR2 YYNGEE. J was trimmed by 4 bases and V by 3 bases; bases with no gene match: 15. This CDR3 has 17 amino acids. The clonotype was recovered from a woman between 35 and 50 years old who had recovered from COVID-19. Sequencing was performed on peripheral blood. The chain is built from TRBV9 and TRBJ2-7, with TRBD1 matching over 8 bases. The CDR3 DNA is TGTGCCAGCAGCGAGGGGACAGGCAAAGGTCTTATATACGAGCAGTACTTC. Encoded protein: CASSEGTGKGLIYEQYF.